A selection of T cell receptor beta chains follows, all from one sample in a study of blood T cells in healthy people across ages. TCRdb ran MiXCR on the 5' RACE reads and lists one entry per CDR3 protein. This sample has 1.5 million to 2 million distinct CDR3 sequences; less than 50% occur once, and the top ten carry 2.1%. What was sequenced was blood. The source of these receptors is a woman between 40 and 55 years old in good health. Both conserved end residues are part of each CDR3. A D gene is named only where the DNA matches it firmly. Some rows mark clone size as missing; the rest say once, few, many or name a class of expanded clone.

d_gene: TRBD2; len: 17; j_gene: TRBJ2-1; v_gene: TRBV24-1; abundance: .; CDR3nt: TGTGCCACCAGTGTCAGTCTCAGCGGGGGGCGGCGTAATGAGCAGTTCTTC; CDR3aa: CATSVSLSGGRRNEQFF
d_gene: TRBD2; len: 15; j_gene: TRBJ2-3; v_gene: TRBV20-1; abundance: .; CDR3nt: TGCAGTGCTAGAGCTAGCGGGGGGGCTTCAGATACGCAGTATTTT; CDR3aa: CSARASGGASDTQYF
d_gene: .; len: 14; j_gene: TRBJ2-7; v_gene: TRBV28; abundance: .; CDR3nt: TGTGCCAGCATCAAGCAGGCCGAGTCCTACGAGCAGTACTTC; CDR3aa: CASIKQAESYEQYF
d_gene: TRBD1; len: 15; j_gene: TRBJ2-7; v_gene: TRBV4-1; abundance: .; CDR3nt: TGCGCCAGCAGCCCTCGGGACAGGGGAGGTAACGAGCAGTACTTC; CDR3aa: CASSPRDRGGNEQYF
d_gene: TRBD2; len: 14; j_gene: TRBJ2-1; v_gene: TRBV7-2; abundance: few; CDR3nt: TGTGCCAGCAGACCTAGCGGGGGGGCCCATGAGCAGTTCTTC; CDR3aa: CASRPSGGAHEQFF
d_gene: TRBD1; len: 16; j_gene: TRBJ1-1; v_gene: TRBV9; abundance: .; CDR3nt: TGTGCCAGCAGCGAGGGGGACAGGGTCGCGAACACTGAAGCTTTCTTT; CDR3aa: CASSEGDRVANTEAFF
d_gene: .; len: 13; j_gene: TRBJ2-1; v_gene: TRBV6-6; abundance: .; CDR3nt: TGTGCCAGCAGTTACCCCACTAACAATGAGCAGTTCTTC; CDR3aa: CASSYPTNNEQFF
d_gene: .; len: 15; j_gene: TRBJ2-1; v_gene: TRBV29-1; abundance: .; CDR3nt: TGCAGCGTTGAATCTAAGGGGGGTTCCTACAATGAGCAGTTCTTC; CDR3aa: CSVESKGGSYNEQFF
d_gene: .; len: 16; j_gene: TRBJ1-6; v_gene: TRBV5-1; abundance: .; CDR3nt: TGCGCCAGCAGCTGCGCCGTGGGGGGGCTCAATTCACCCCTCCACTTT; CDR3aa: CASSCAVGGLNSPLHF
d_gene: .; len: 15; j_gene: TRBJ2-7; v_gene: TRBV6-2/TRBV6-3; abundance: .; CDR3nt: TGTGCCAGCAGTTCGCTAATAGACATAGCCTACGAGCAGTACTTC; CDR3aa: CASSSLIDIAYEQYF
d_gene: .; len: 15; j_gene: TRBJ2-7; v_gene: TRBV5-1; abundance: few; CDR3nt: TGTGCCAGCAGTTTAGTCGGCGGAGGTTCCTACGAGCAGTACTTC; CDR3aa: CASSLVGGGSYEQYF
d_gene: TRBD2; len: 18; j_gene: TRBJ2-7; v_gene: TRBV7-2; abundance: few; CDR3nt: TGTGCCAGCAGCCCTCAACTTCTGGTAGCGGGGGCCCCCTACGAGCAGTACTTC; CDR3aa: CASSPQLLVAGAPYEQYF
d_gene: .; len: 15; j_gene: TRBJ1-1; v_gene: TRBV4-3; abundance: .; CDR3nt: TGCGCCAGCAGCCAAGACGGGACACCGAACACTGAAGCTTTCTTT; CDR3aa: CASSQDGTPNTEAFF
d_gene: .; len: 15; j_gene: TRBJ2-3; v_gene: TRBV6-1; abundance: few; CDR3nt: TGTGCCAGCGGCCGAGCAGGGCCTTCCACAGATACGCAGTATTTT; CDR3aa: CASGRAGPSTDTQYF
d_gene: TRBD2; len: 17; j_gene: TRBJ2-5; v_gene: TRBV4-1; abundance: once; CDR3nt: TGCGCCAGCAGCCACGGGACTAGCGATAGTAATCAAGAGACCCAGTACTTC; CDR3aa: CASSHGTSDSNQETQYF
d_gene: .; len: 15; j_gene: TRBJ2-3; v_gene: TRBV6-5; abundance: once; CDR3nt: TGTGCCAGCAGTCCCTACCTCTCTAGCACAGATACGCAGTATTTT; CDR3aa: CASSPYLSSTDTQYF
d_gene: TRBD2; len: 16; j_gene: TRBJ2-1; v_gene: TRBV18; abundance: .; CDR3nt: TGTGCCAGCTCACCACTCAAGGGACTATCCAACAATGAGCAGTTCTTC; CDR3aa: CASSPLKGLSNNEQFF
d_gene: .; len: 15; j_gene: TRBJ2-5; v_gene: TRBV13; abundance: few; CDR3nt: TGTGCCAGCAGCCCCCGACGTTTGGGGGAGGAGACCCAGTACTTC; CDR3aa: CASSPRRLGEETQYF
d_gene: .; len: 15; j_gene: TRBJ1-2; v_gene: TRBV4-1; abundance: .; CDR3nt: TGCGCCAGCAGCCAAGATACCGCCTCATACTATGGCTACACCTTC; CDR3aa: CASSQDTASYYGYTF
d_gene: TRBD2; len: 14; j_gene: TRBJ2-2; v_gene: TRBV3-1; abundance: .; CDR3nt: TGTGCCAGCAGCCAAGGCGGGGGTGCCGGGGAGCTGTTTTTT; CDR3aa: CASSQGGGAGELFF
d_gene: .; len: 14; j_gene: TRBJ2-7; v_gene: TRBV6-2/TRBV6-3; abundance: .; CDR3nt: TGTGCCAGCACGGTGGCTCCCCTCAAGGTTGAGCAGTACTTC; CDR3aa: CASTVAPLKVEQYF
d_gene: .; len: 14; j_gene: TRBJ1-2; v_gene: TRBV27; abundance: .; CDR3nt: TGTGCCAGCAGTTTATCGGCCCGGGGTGAGGGCTACACTTTC; CDR3aa: CASSLSARGEGYTF
d_gene: TRBD1; len: 15; j_gene: TRBJ1-4; v_gene: TRBV28; abundance: few; CDR3nt: TGTGCCAGCAGTTCCCCGGACAGGACTAATGAAAAACTGTTTTTT; CDR3aa: CASSSPDRTNEKLFF
d_gene: .; len: 16; j_gene: TRBJ1-2; v_gene: TRBV7-6; abundance: .; CDR3nt: TGTGCCAGCAGCTCCGTCCCCGCGGGGGTACAGGCTGGCTACACCTTC; CDR3aa: CASSSVPAGVQAGYTF
d_gene: .; len: 15; j_gene: TRBJ1-2; v_gene: TRBV4-3; abundance: few; CDR3nt: TGCGCCAGCAGCGAAGAGGACAGCCGATACTATGGCTACACCTTC; CDR3aa: CASSEEDSRYYGYTF
d_gene: .; len: 13; j_gene: TRBJ2-7; v_gene: TRBV12-3/TRBV12-4; abundance: few; CDR3nt: TGTGCCAGCCGCGGGACTTCAGTCCCCGAGCAGTACTTC; CDR3aa: CASRGTSVPEQYF